Listed below are T cell receptor beta chains from one sample, sequenced in a study of early T cells in non-severe SARS-CoV-2 infection. TCRdb reanalysed the 5' RACE reads using MiXCR and keeps one entry per CDR3 protein. The profile shows 35,000 to 40,000 distinct CDR3 sequences, roughly 5.4% of them singletons. Sequences were obtained from whole blood. These receptors were obtained from an adult who was a healthcare worker with PCR-confirmed SARS-CoV-2 infection or an uninfected control (not recorded which). Both conserved end residues are trimmed from each CDR3.

len: 12
j_gene: TRBJ1-2
v_gene: TRBV12-5
CDR3aa: ASGFLTGGYGYT

len: 12
j_gene: TRBJ2-7
v_gene: TRBV3-1
CDR3aa: ASSPLRDNGEQY

len: 11
j_gene: TRBJ1-5
v_gene: TRBV20-1
CDR3aa: SASEGGNQPQH

len: 13
j_gene: TRBJ2-1
v_gene: TRBV3-1
CDR3aa: ASSLRASGDNEQF

len: 14
j_gene: TRBJ1-6
v_gene: TRBV7-2
CDR3aa: ASSLAQTGGNSPLH

len: 12
j_gene: TRBJ2-3
v_gene: TRBV11-2
CDR3aa: ATRDAASTDTQY

len: 13
j_gene: TRBJ2-5
v_gene: TRBV7-2
CDR3aa: ASSLASGRRETQY

len: 13
j_gene: TRBJ2-3
v_gene: TRBV7-2
CDR3aa: ASSLRGTGSDTQY

len: 13
j_gene: TRBJ2-3
v_gene: TRBV20-1
CDR3aa: SASSSGVRTDTQY

len: 13
j_gene: TRBJ2-7
v_gene: TRBV9
CDR3aa: ASSVGGQPAAEQY

len: 12
j_gene: TRBJ2-3
v_gene: TRBV5-1
CDR3aa: ASATGGQRNTQY

len: 14
j_gene: TRBJ1-3
v_gene: TRBV7-9
CDR3aa: ASSLGRRFSGNTIY

len: 15
j_gene: TRBJ1-4
v_gene: TRBV7-6
CDR3aa: ASSLMGTGVRGEKLF

len: 16
j_gene: TRBJ2-7
v_gene: TRBV18
CDR3aa: ASSASGRSRDRGAEQY